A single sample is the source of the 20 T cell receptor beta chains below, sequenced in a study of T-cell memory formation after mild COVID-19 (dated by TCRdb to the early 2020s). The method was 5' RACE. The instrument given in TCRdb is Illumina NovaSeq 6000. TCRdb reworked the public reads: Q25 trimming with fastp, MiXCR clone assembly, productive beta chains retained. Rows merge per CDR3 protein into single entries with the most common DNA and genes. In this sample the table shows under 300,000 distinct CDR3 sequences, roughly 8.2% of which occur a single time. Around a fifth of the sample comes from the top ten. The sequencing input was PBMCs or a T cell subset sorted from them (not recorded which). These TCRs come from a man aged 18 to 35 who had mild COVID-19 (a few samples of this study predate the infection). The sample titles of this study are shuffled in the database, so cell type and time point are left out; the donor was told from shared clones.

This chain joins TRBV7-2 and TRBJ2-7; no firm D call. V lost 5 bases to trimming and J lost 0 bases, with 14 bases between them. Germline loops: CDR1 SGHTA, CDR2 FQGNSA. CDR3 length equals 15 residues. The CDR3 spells CASSGELVPSYEQYF. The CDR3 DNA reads TGTGCCAGCAGCGGAGAGCTGGTTCCCTCCTACGAGCAGTACTTC.

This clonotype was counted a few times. CDR3 sequence reads: CASSPGLTNTEAFF. DNA for the CDR3: TGTGCCAGCTCACCAGGTCTAACGAACACTGAAGCTTTCTTT. This rearrangement joins TRBV18 to TRBJ1-1; D call uncertain. The germline gives CDR1 KGHSH, CDR2 LQKENI. Trimming shortened V by 2 bases and J by 1 base, and 8 bases separated the two germline ends. The CDR3 contains 14 residues.

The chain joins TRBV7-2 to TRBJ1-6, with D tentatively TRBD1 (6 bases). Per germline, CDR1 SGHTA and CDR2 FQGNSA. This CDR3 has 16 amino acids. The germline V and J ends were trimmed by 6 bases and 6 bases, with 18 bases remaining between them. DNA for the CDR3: TGTGCCAGCAGAACACCGGGCCCCAGGGGTAATTCACCCCTCCACTTT. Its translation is CASRTPGPRGNSPLHF.

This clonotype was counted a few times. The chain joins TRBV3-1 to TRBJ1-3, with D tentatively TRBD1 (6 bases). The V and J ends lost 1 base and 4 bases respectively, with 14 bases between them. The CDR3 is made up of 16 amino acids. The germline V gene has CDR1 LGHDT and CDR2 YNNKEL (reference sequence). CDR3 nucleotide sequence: TGTGCCAGCAGCCAAGGAATATACAGGGCCGGAAACACCATATATTTT. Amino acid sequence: CASSQGIYRAGNTIYF. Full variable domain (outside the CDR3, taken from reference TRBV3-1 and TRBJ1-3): DTAVSQTPKYLVTQMGNDKSIKCEQNLGHDTMYWYKQDSKKFLKIMFSYNNKELIINETVPNRFSPKSPDKAHLNLHINSLELGDSAVYFCASSQGIYRAGNTIYFGEGSWLTVV.

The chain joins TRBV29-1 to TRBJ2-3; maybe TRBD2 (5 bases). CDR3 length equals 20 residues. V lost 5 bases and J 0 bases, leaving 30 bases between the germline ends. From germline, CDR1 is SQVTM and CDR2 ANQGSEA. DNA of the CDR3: TGCAGCGTTCTCCTAAAACGGGGAAAAAGTCCCCGGGGTAGCACAGATACGCAGTATTTT. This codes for CSVLLKRGKSPRGSTDTQYF.

The CDR3 here is CASSVYREGYGYTF. CDR3 DNA: TGTGCCAGCAGTGTTTACAGGGAGGGCTATGGCTACACCTTC. The genes are TRBV6-1 and TRBJ1-2; maybe TRBD1 (6 bases). Germline CDR1 MNHNS, CDR2 SASEGT. This CDR3 region has 14 residues. The V and J ends lost 4 bases and 4 bases respectively, with 13 bases between them.

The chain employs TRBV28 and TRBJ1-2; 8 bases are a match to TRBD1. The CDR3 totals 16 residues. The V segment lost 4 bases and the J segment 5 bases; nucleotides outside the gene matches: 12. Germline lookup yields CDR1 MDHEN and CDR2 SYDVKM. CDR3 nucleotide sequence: TGTGCCAGCAGTTCCGGGGCAGGGGGCAGGGAGTATGGCTACACCTTC. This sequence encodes CASSSGAGGREYGYTF.

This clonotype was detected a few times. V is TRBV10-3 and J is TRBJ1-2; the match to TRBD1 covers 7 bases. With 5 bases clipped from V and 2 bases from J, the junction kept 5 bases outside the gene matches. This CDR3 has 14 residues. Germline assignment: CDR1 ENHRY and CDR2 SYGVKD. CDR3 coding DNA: TGTGCCATCAGTCAAACACAGGGGAACTATGGCTACACCTTC. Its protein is CAISQTQGNYGYTF.

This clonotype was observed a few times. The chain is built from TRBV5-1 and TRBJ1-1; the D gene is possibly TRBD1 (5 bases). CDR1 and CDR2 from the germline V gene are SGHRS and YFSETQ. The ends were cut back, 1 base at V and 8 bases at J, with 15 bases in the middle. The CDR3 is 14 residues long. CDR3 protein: CASSLPQEGMEAFF. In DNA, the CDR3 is TGCGCCAGCAGCTTGCCACAGGAAGGGATGGAAGCTTTCTTT.

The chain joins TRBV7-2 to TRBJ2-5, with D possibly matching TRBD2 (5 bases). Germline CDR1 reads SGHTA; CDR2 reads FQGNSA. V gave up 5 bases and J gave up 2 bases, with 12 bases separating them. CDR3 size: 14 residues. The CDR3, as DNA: TGTGCCAGCAGCCAAGCCGGGATACAAGAGACCCAGTACTTC. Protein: CASSQAGIQETQYF.

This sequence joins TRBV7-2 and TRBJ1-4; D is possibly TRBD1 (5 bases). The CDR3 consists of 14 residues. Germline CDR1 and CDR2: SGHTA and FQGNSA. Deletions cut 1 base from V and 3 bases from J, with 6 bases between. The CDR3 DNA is TGTGCCAGCAGCTTAGGGGGGTCTAATGAAAAACTGTTTTTT. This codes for CASSLGGSNEKLFF.

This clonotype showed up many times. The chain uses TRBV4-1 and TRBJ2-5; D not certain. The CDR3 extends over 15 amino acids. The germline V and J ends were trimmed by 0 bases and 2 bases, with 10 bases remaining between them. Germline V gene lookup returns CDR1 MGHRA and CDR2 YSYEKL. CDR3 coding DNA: TGCGCCAGCAGCCAAGAATATTCCGGACAAGAGACCCAGTACTTC. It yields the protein CASSQEYSGQETQYF.

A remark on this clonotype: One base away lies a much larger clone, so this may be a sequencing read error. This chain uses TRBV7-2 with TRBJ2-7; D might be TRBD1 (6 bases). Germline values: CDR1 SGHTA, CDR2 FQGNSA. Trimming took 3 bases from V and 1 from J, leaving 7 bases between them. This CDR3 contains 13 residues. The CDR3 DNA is TGTGCCAGCAGCTTCGACAGGTCCTACGAGCAGTACGTC. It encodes CASSFDRSYEQYV.

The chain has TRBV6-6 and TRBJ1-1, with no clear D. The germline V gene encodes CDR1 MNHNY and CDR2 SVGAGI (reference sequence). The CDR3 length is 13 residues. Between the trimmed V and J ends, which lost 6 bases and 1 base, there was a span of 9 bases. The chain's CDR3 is CASSQTKNTEAFF. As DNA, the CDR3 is TGTGCCAGCAGCCAAACGAAGAACACTGAAGCTTTCTTT.

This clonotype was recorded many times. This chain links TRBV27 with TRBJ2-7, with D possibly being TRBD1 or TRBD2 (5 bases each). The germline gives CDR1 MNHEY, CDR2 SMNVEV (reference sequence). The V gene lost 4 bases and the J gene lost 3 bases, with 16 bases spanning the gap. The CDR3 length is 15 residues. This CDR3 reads CASSSQGPGIYEQYF. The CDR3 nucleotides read TGTGCCAGCAGTTCCCAGGGCCCGGGGATCTACGAGCAGTACTTC.

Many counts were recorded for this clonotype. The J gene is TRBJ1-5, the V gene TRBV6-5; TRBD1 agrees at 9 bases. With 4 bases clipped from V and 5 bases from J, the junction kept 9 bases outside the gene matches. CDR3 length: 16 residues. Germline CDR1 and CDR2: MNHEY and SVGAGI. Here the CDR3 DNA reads TGTGCCAGCAGTTTAGGACAGGGGAGATATGATCAGCCCCAGCATTTT. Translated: CASSLGQGRYDQPQHF.

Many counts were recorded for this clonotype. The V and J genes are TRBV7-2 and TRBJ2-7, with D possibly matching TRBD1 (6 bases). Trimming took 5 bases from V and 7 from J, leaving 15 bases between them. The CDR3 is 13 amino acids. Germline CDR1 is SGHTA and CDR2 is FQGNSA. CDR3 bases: TGTGCCAGCAGCCCCAACAGGGTGCAAGAGCAGTACTTC. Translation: CASSPNRVQEQYF.

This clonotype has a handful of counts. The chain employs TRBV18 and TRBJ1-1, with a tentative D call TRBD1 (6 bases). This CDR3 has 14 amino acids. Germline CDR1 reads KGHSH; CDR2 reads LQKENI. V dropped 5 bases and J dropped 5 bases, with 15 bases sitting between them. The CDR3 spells CASSGAQGRTEAFF. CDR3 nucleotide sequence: TGTGCCAGCTCAGGGGCACAGGGAAGGACTGAAGCTTTCTTT.

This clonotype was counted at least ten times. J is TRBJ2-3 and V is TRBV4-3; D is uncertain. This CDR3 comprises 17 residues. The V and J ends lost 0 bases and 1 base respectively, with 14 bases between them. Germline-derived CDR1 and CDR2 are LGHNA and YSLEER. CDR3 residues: CASSQDGLSWGTDTQYF. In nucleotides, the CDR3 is TGCGCCAGCAGCCAAGACGGGCTTAGTTGGGGCACAGATACGCAGTATTTT.

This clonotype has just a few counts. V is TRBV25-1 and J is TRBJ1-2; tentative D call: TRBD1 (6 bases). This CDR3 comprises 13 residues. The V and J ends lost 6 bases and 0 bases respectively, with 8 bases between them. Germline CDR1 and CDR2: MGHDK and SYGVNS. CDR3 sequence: CASSQGPNYGYTF. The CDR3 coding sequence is TGTGCCAGCAGCCAGGGGCCTAACTATGGCTACACCTTC.